What follows are 25 T cell receptor beta chains derived from one specimen sequenced in a study of OX40 agonist ivuxolimab in advanced cancers. Sequencing used immunoSEQ multiplex PCR; TCRdb keeps in-frame clones, though not all of them. Found here are under 100,000 clones, approximately 85% of them singletons; the top ten hold around 5.1%. Here the sequenced sample was CD4+ or CD8+ T cells sorted from blood, taken in a trial of the OX40 agonist ivuxolimab. Every receptor here comes from an adult with an advanced solid tumor such as melanoma, head and neck, liver or kidney cancer.

The V gene is TRBV7-8, the J gene TRBJ2-3; TRBD1 agrees at 10 bases. Trimming removed 5 bases from V and 5 bases from J; junction bases left unmatched: 13. This CDR3 spans 17 amino acids. From germline, CDR1 is SGHVS and CDR2 FQNEAQ. CDR3 residues: CASSPRTGTGVGDTQYF. The CDR3 DNA reads as TGTGCCAGCAGCCCACGGACGGGGACAGGGGTAGGAGATACGCAGTATTTT.

The chain employs TRBV19 and TRBJ1-5, with a possible D match to TRBD1 (5 bases). Trimming left V 2 bases short and J 0 bases short, with 8 bases between. This CDR3 region has 15 residues. CDR1 and CDR2 (germline): LNHDA, SQIVND (reference sequence). For the CDR3, the DNA is TGTGCCAGTAGTATATGGGGGACTAGCAATCAGCCCCAGCATTTT. It is translated as CASSIWGTSNQPQHF.

The chain employs TRBV5-8 and TRBJ2-7, with 8 nucleotides matching TRBD1. This CDR3 has 14 residues. The junction had 6 bases not matched to a gene; V was cut back by 7 bases and J by 0 bases. The V gene's germline CDR1 is SGHTS and CDR2 YDEGEE. The CDR3 reads CASGRTGSSYEQYF. CDR3 coding DNA: TGTGCCAGCGGACGGACAGGGAGCTCCTACGAGCAGTACTTC.

V gene TRBV6-5 combines with J gene TRBJ1-5, with TRBD1 matching over 7 bases. Germline CDR1 is MNHEY and CDR2 is SVGAGI. The CDR3 contains 14 residues. Germline trimming cut 6 bases from V and 5 bases from J; bases unmatched to any gene: 7. The CDR3 sequence: CASSPGGDHQPQHF. The CDR3 DNA is TGTGCCAGCAGCCCAGGGGGGGACCATCAGCCCCAGCATTTT.

By frequency in the sample, this clone is medium-sized. The chain couples TRBV19 to TRBJ1-5; D not resolved. The CDR3 runs 13 residues. V lost 4 bases and J lost 6, with 10 bases in between. Per the germline V gene, CDR1 is LNHDA and CDR2 is SQIVND (reference sequence). CDR3 amino acids: CASSTGSPQPQHF. As DNA, the CDR3 is TGTGCCAGTAGTACGGGCAGCCCTCAGCCCCAGCATTTT. Looking up the rest from reference TRBV19 and TRBJ1-5 gives the full variable domain: DGGITQSPKYLFRKEGQNVTLSCEQNLNHDAMYWYRQDPGQGLRLIYYSQIVNDFQKGDIAEGYSVSREKKESFPLTVTSAQKNPTAFYLCASSTGSPQPQHFGDGTRLSIL.

This rearrangement joins TRBV5-5 to TRBJ2-1; a weak D match, TRBD1 (6 bases). Germline CDR1 reads SGHKS; CDR2 reads YYEKEE (reference sequence). With 1 base removed from V and 4 bases from J, the gap between germline ends came to 12 bases. This CDR3 has 15 amino acids. This chain's CDR3 is CASSLSGTGYNEQFF. In DNA form, the CDR3 reads TGTGCCAGCAGCTTGAGTGGAACAGGGTACAATGAGCAGTTCTTC.

The J gene is TRBJ2-1, the V gene TRBV7-2; 10 positions agree with TRBD2. Unmatched junction bases numbered 9, after V lost 4 bases and J lost 0 bases. The CDR3 covers 18 residues. Germline V gene sequence: CDR1 SGHTA, CDR2 FQGNSA. The chain's CDR3 is CASSWPRTSGSSYNEQFF. The CDR3 nucleotides are TGTGCCAGCAGCTGGCCAAGGACTAGCGGCAGCTCCTACAATGAGCAGTTCTTC.

J is TRBJ1-3 and V is TRBV11-3; D is unresolved. The V end was cut by 8 bases, the J end by 1 base, with 9 bases between. The CDR3 spans 13 residues. Germline CDR1 reads SGHNT; CDR2 reads YENEEA. The CDR3 DNA reads as TGTGCCAGCTCCTCTGAGTCTGGAAACACCATATATTTT. Translated, it gives CASSSESGNTIYF.

The V call is TRBV18, the J call TRBJ1-4; maybe TRBD1 (6 bases). Germline V lookup: CDR1 KGHSH, CDR2 LQKENI. Trimming took 4 bases from V and 4 from J, leaving 16 bases between them. The CDR3 spans 16 residues. CDR3 in DNA: TGTGCCAGCTCACTACGACAGGCATCCGATAATGAAAAACTGTTTTTT. Translated: CASSLRQASDNEKLFF.

The chain couples TRBV7-9 to TRBJ1-6; D unclear. Deletions cut 1 base from V and 6 bases from J, with 16 bases between. This CDR3 region has 17 residues. Germline CDR1 SEHNR, CDR2 FQNEAQ (reference sequence). Here the CDR3 reads CASSLELLERGNSPLHF. CDR3 sequence (DNA): TGTGCCAGCAGCTTAGAGCTGCTGGAACGGGGTAATTCACCCCTCCACTTT.

The gene calls are TRBV5-1 and TRBJ1-1; TRBD1 matches 12 bases. The V gene's germline CDR1 is SGHRS and CDR2 YFSETQ. The CDR3 is 17 amino acids. Trimming removed 6 bases from V and 3 bases from J; junction bases left unmatched: 12. This CDR3 is CASTPGTGGLTYTEAFF. For the CDR3, the DNA is TGCGCCAGCACCCCCGGGACAGGGGGCCTTACTTACACTGAAGCTTTCTTT.

The V call is TRBV29-1, the J call TRBJ1-1; 10 positions agree with TRBD1. CDR1 and CDR2 (germline): SQVTM, ANQGSEA. V was pared by 4 bases and J by 4 bases, with 6 bases of the junction left unmatched. The CDR3 is 14 residues long. As DNA, the CDR3 is TGCAGCGTTGGGGGGACAGGGGCCATCACTGAAGCTTTCTTT. As protein: CSVGGTGAITEAFF. Supplemented by reference TRBV29-1 and TRBJ1-1, the full variable domain reads SAVISQKPSRDICQRGTSLTIQCQVDSQVTMMFWYRQQPGQSLTLIATANQGSEATYESGFVIDKFPISRPNLTFSTLTVSNMSPEDSSIYLCSVGGTGAITEAFFGQGTRLTVV.

This clone was counted a few times. The chain carries TRBV11-2 and TRBJ2-7; D perhaps matches TRBD1 (5 bases). CDR3 length: 15 amino acids. The V gene lost 2 bases and the J gene lost 0 bases, with 11 bases spanning the gap. CDR1 SGHAT and CDR2 FQNNGV come from the germline V gene. The CDR3 DNA is TGTGCCAGCAGCTTAAATAGGCAGGGCTCCTACGAGCAGTACTTC. Translation gives CASSLNRQGSYEQYF.

V is TRBV10-1 and J is TRBJ2-7; 13 bases match TRBD2. The CDR3 sequence is 19 residues long. Germline CDR1 is WNHNN and CDR2 is SYGVQD (reference sequence). J gave up 2 bases and V 4 bases, and 14 bases lay outside the gene matches. In DNA, the CDR3 is TGCGCCAGCAGTGGGAGGGGTTTACGGACTAGCGGGAGACCCTACGAGCAGTACTTC. This sequence encodes CASSGRGLRTSGRPYEQYF.

The chain recombines TRBV19 with TRBJ2-2; D is possibly TRBD2 (5 bases). Germline CDR1 is LNHDA and CDR2 is SQIVND (reference sequence). The CDR3 extends over 13 amino acids. Trimming stripped 7 bases from V and 7 bases from J, with 13 bases between. The CDR3 DNA reads TGTGCCAGTATCGGTGAGGGTTACGGGGAGCTGTTTTTT. Residues: CASIGEGYGELFF.

V is TRBV2 and J is TRBJ1-2; D is undetermined. This CDR3 is 14 amino acids long. V lost 7 bases and J 0 bases, leaving 12 bases between the germline ends. Germline lookup yields CDR1 SNHLY and CDR2 FYNNEI. For the CDR3, the DNA is TGTGCCAGCAAACGGAGCCTCGCTAACTATGGCTACACCTTC. It yields the protein CASKRSLANYGYTF.

The genes are TRBV7-9 and TRBJ2-7; D remains unclear. Trimming shortened V by 4 bases and J by 4 bases, and 8 bases separated the two germline ends. The CDR3 covers 12 residues. The germline V gene encodes CDR1 SEHNR and CDR2 FQNEAQ (reference sequence). The chain's CDR3 is CASSSDAYEQYF. In DNA, the CDR3 is TGTGCCAGCAGCTCGGATGCATACGAGCAGTACTTC.

The chain uses TRBV7-2 and TRBJ1-2, with D possibly matching TRBD1 (5 bases). There are 15 residues in the CDR3. CDR1 and CDR2 (germline): SGHTA, FQGNSA. Trimming took off 1 base at V and 4 bases at J, with 13 bases between the two ends. The CDR3 DNA is TGTGCCAGCAGCTTAGGGCAGGGCTCGGCCTATGGCTACACCTTC. Translated: CASSLGQGSAYGYTF.

This chain joins TRBV7-2 and TRBJ1-6; 7 bases match TRBD1. The CDR3 loop spans 15 amino acids. V gave up 3 bases and J gave up 8 bases; unmatched junction bases: 7. Germline CDR1 is SGHTA and CDR2 is FQGNSA. The CDR3 bases are TGTGCCAGCAGCTTCCAGTCCACAGGGGATTCACCCCTCCACTTT. It codes for CASSFQSTGDSPLHF.

V is TRBV9 and J is TRBJ1-1; D call uncertain. Germline lookup yields CDR1 SGDLS and CDR2 YYNGEE. This CDR3 comprises 15 residues. V lost 3 bases, J lost 3 bases, and 15 bases lay in between. As DNA, the CDR3 is TGTGCCAGCAGCGGACTAGGACGGAGCGACACTGAAGCTTTCTTT. It is translated as CASSGLGRSDTEAFF.

The chain has TRBV2 and TRBJ2-7, with D uncertain. The CDR3 is 14 amino acids. The V end was cut by 2 bases, the J end by 6 bases, with 14 bases between. Germline V gene lookup returns CDR1 SNHLY and CDR2 FYNNEI. The CDR3 DNA reads as TGTGCCAGCAGTGAATCTAGTGGTCTTGCCGAGCAGTACTTC. Protein product: CASSESSGLAEQYF.

The chain uses TRBV27 and TRBJ1-1; TRBD1 matches at 11 bases. CDR3 length equals 15 residues. Germline V lookup: CDR1 MNHEY, CDR2 SMNVEV (reference sequence). V shed 7 bases, J shed 4 bases, and the junction held 8 bases outside the gene matches. CDR3 sequence: CASNRGGTGGTEAFF. The DNA for the CDR3 is TGTGCCAGCAACCGGGGGGGGACAGGGGGCACTGAAGCTTTCTTT.

The chain couples TRBV19 to TRBJ2-2, with TRBD1 identical over 11 bases. With V trimmed by 5 bases and J by 6 bases, 8 bases remained unmatched. This CDR3 has 16 residues. Germline-derived CDR1 and CDR2 are LNHDA and SQIVND (reference sequence). The CDR3 DNA follows: TGTGCCAGTAGTCCCCGGGACAGGGGGTTACCCGGGGAGCTGTTTTTT. Protein product: CASSPRDRGLPGELFF.

This clone was found a few times. CDR3 amino acids: CALNRDRRNTIYF. CDR3 nucleotides: TGTGCCTTAAACCGGGACCGTCGAAACACCATATATTTT. The chain has TRBV30 and TRBJ1-3; possibly TRBD1 for D (5 bases). Germline CDR1 GTSNPN, CDR2 SVGIG (reference sequence). CDR3 length: 13 amino acids. V lost 7 bases and J lost 5, with 15 bases in between.

The chain links TRBV6-5 to TRBJ1-2; 7 positions agree with TRBD1. This CDR3 is 14 amino acids long. CDR1 and CDR2 (germline): MNHEY, SVGAGI. Trimming took 2 bases from V and 4 from J; bases not matched to a gene: 4. This chain's CDR3 is CASSYRQGVYGYTF. The CDR3 DNA reads as TGTGCCAGCAGTTACCGACAGGGAGTCTATGGCTACACCTTC.